What follows are 17 T cell receptor beta chains derived from one specimen sequenced in a study of T-cell reconstitution after alpha-beta-depleted transplantation in children. Library preparation (for TCRbeta) was performed with unique molecular identifiers. TCRdb re-called the PCR reads through MiXCR, storing one row per CDR3 protein. Of 200,000 to 300,000 distinct CDR3 sequences in the sample, around 12% were seen once. Here the sequenced sample was PBMCs from the stem cell graft donor, taken from the stem cell graft. Receptors were obtained from a human donor who donated a stem cell graft to a child with acute lymphoblastic leukemia.

This clonotype was detected ten times or more. The genes are TRBV4-3 and TRBJ1-6, with unresolved D. This CDR3 is 15 amino acids long. Trimming removed 4 bases at V and 5 bases at J, with 12 bases between. Germline V lookup: CDR1 LGHNA, CDR2 YSLEER. CDR3 in amino acids: CASSLSWGNNSPLHF. The CDR3 bases are TGCGCCAGCAGCCTTTCGTGGGGTAATAATTCACCCCTCCACTTT.

On this clonotype itself: Possible read error: a much larger clone is one base away. The V and J genes are TRBV27 and TRBJ1-4; 7 bases line up with TRBD1. The CDR3 is 15 residues long. With 3 bases clipped from V and 7 bases from J, the junction kept 8 bases outside the gene matches. Germline loops: CDR1 MNHEY, CDR2 SMNVEV (reference sequence). The CDR3 DNA reads TGTGCCAGCAGTTTGGCGACAGGGTTTTGTGAAAAACTGTTTTTT. This sequence encodes CASSLATGFCEKLFF.

This clonotype was found many times. The chain couples TRBV6-5 to TRBJ1-1; D ambiguous. Trimming stripped 6 bases from V and 0 bases from J, with 11 bases between. From germline, CDR1 is MNHEY and CDR2 SVGAGI. The length of the CDR3 is 14 residues. CDR3 amino acids: CASRRQPMNTEAFF. Written as DNA, the CDR3 is TGTGCCAGCAGGCGACAACCCATGAACACTGAAGCTTTCTTT.

This clonotype was observed at least ten times. The gene calls are TRBV5-1 and TRBJ2-5; 7 bases map to TRBD2. The CDR3 is 19 residues long. Trimming cost V 0 bases and J 4 bases; bases outside gene matches: 18. CDR1 and CDR2 from the germline V gene are SGHRS and YFSETQ. The CDR3 region has the DNA TGCGCCAGCAGCTTGGATTCGCTTGGGGAGGCGGGGGAACGAGAGACCCAGTACTTC. This codes for CASSLDSLGEAGERETQYF.

This clonotype showed up many times. The chain employs TRBV7-2 and TRBJ2-5, with 7 bases that match TRBD1. Germline V gene data show CDR1 as SGHTA and CDR2 as FQGNSA. The CDR3 runs 14 residues. Trimming at V came to 4 bases and at J to 2 bases, leaving 4 bases not matched to a gene. This CDR3 is CASSSRDRQETQYF. The CDR3 DNA follows: TGTGCCAGCAGCTCTCGGGACAGACAAGAGACCCAGTACTTC.

This clonotype was recorded at least ten times. The chain couples TRBV28 to TRBJ2-5, with D unclear. V was pared by 3 bases and J by 2 bases, with 19 bases between. CDR1 and CDR2 from the germline V gene are MDHEN and SYDVKM. The CDR3 extends over 17 amino acids. The CDR3 DNA is TGTGCCAGCAGTTTCCGGCCGGTTGGACGGCTACAAGAGACCCAGTACTTC. It yields the protein CASSFRPVGRLQETQYF.

This clonotype was seen many times. The V gene is TRBV29-1, the J gene TRBJ1-3, with D perhaps matching TRBD1 (5 bases). Germline-derived CDR1 and CDR2 are SQVTM and ANQGSEA. V dropped 3 bases and J dropped 7 bases, with 7 bases sitting between them. This CDR3 is built from 11 residues. CDR3 amino acids: CSVDGGNTIYF. CDR3 DNA: TGCAGCGTTGACGGGGGGAACACCATATATTTT.

This clonotype was picked up many times. The rearrangement links TRBV29-1 to TRBJ2-7; 7 positions agree with TRBD1. V was pared by 7 bases and J by 6 bases, with 9 bases of the junction left unmatched. Germline V gene sequence: CDR1 SQVTM, CDR2 ANQGSEA. The CDR3 length is 12 residues. This CDR3 is CSGLGQASEQYF. The CDR3, as DNA: TGCAGCGGGCTTGGACAGGCAAGCGAGCAGTACTTC.

The rearrangement uses TRBV2 and TRBJ1-2, with D perhaps TRBD1 (5 bases). V lost 4 bases and J 1 base, leaving 10 bases between the germline ends. This CDR3 region has 14 residues. Germline CDR1 and CDR2: SNHLY and FYNNEI. The CDR3 region has the DNA TGTGCCAGCAGTGGGTCAGGGATTAACTATGGCTACACCTTC. It codes for CASSGSGINYGYTF.

A few counts support this clonotype. The rearrangement uses TRBV3-1 and TRBJ1-5; D is ambiguous. Germline loops: CDR1 LGHDT, CDR2 YNNKEL (reference sequence). CDR3 size: 18 residues. V lost 0 bases and J lost 7, with 22 bases in between. The CDR3 coding sequence is TGTGCCAGCAGCCAAGAGTTGGGAAACGCACCAATTCGCCAGCCCCAGCATTTT. Translation gives CASSQELGNAPIRQPQHF. Combining the CDR3 with reference TRBV3-1 and TRBJ1-5 gives the whole variable domain DTAVSQTPKYLVTQMGNDKSIKCEQNLGHDTMYWYKQDSKKFLKIMFSYNNKELIINETVPNRFSPKSPDKAHLNLHINSLELGDSAVYFCASSQELGNAPIRQPQHFGDGTRLSIL.

The sample holds many counts of this clonotype. The DNA of the CDR3 is TGTGCCAGCAGCTTAGGGACAGGGCGGAATGAAAAACTGTTTTTT. This sequence encodes CASSLGTGRNEKLFF. The gene calls are TRBV7-2 and TRBJ1-4, with 8 bases matching TRBD1. The CDR3 is 15 residues long. The germline gives CDR1 SGHTA, CDR2 FQGNSA. The trim removed 1 base at V and 5 bases at J, leaving 3 bases unmatched.

This clonotype was picked up many times. V gene TRBV28 combines with J gene TRBJ2-3, with 9 positions matching TRBD1. CDR3 length: 13 residues. The J segment lost 3 bases and the V segment lost 7 bases, leaving 2 bases of the junction unmatched. From germline, CDR1 is MDHEN and CDR2 SYDVKM. The CDR3 nucleotides read TGTGCCAGCACCGGACAGGGGACAGATACGCAGTATTTT. As protein: CASTGQGTDTQYF.

In its sample, this clonotype was seen many times. V and J are TRBV7-8 and TRBJ1-1; possibly TRBD1 for D (5 bases). Germline V gene data show CDR1 as SGHVS and CDR2 as FQNEAQ. The CDR3 extends over 14 amino acids. V lost 8 bases and J lost 4, with 17 bases in between. CDR3 protein: CASYIPGKGTEAFF. In DNA, the CDR3 is TGTGCCAGCTACATTCCAGGGAAAGGCACTGAAGCTTTCTTT. The full variable domain, its missing parts supplied by reference TRBV7-8 and TRBJ1-1, is GAGVSQSPRYKVAKRGQDVALRCDPISGHVSLFWYQQALGQGPEFLTYFQNEAQLDKSGLPSDRFFAERPEGSVSTLKIQRTQQEDSAVYLCASYIPGKGTEAFFGQGTRLTVV.

This clonotype showed up just a few times. The chain uses TRBV7-9 and TRBJ2-3; no clear D gene. CDR3 length: 14 amino acids. The ends were cut back, 5 bases at V and 2 bases at J, with 11 bases in the middle. Germline V gives CDR1 SEHNR, CDR2 FQNEAQ (reference sequence). CDR3 protein: CASSRIIDTDTQYF. DNA of the CDR3: TGTGCCAGCAGCCGAATAATTGACACAGATACGCAGTATTTT.

Points on this clonotype: A read error may account for a junction end that differs from germline. The V call is TRBV28, the J call TRBJ2-7; 7 bases are a match to TRBD1. Germline CDR1 reads MDHEN; CDR2 reads SYDVKM. There are 13 residues in the CDR3. The CDR3 DNA follows: TGTGCCAGCAGCCCGAGACAGGGCTACGCGCAGTACTTC. Encoded protein: CASSPRQGYAQYF.

This clonotype was counted ten times or more. The chain joins TRBV4-3 to TRBJ2-2; D remains unclear. Germline CDR1 is LGHNA and CDR2 is YSLEER. The CDR3 loop spans 17 amino acids. Trimming shortened V by 1 base and J by 7 bases, and 19 bases separated the two germline ends. In nucleotides, the CDR3 is TGCGCCAGCAGCCAAGGCACGGAATATGGTCGCGGCGGGGAGCTGTTTTTT. Translation: CASSQGTEYGRGGELFF.

This clonotype came up many times. The rearrangement links TRBV6-5 to TRBJ2-5; TRBD2 is a possible D gene (5 bases). Germline lookup yields CDR1 MNHEY and CDR2 SVGAGI. The ends were cut back, 7 bases at V and 2 bases at J, with 14 bases in the middle. The CDR3 is made up of 14 amino acids. CDR3: CASTSGLTQETQYF. CDR3 in DNA: TGTGCCAGCACCTCCGGACTTACGCAAGAGACCCAGTACTTC.